This TCR beta chain was identified during a study of immune reconstitution after stem cell transplant in scleroderma. Using its own MiXCR run on the RT-PCR reads, TCRdb lists one record per CDR3 protein. The sample comprises around 5,600 distinct CDR3 sequences, roughly 8% of which are singletons, and roughly 9.1% rests with the top ten. Germline lookup yields CDR1 SGHRS and CDR2 YFSETQ. The CDR3 spans 14 residues. Trimming stripped 5 bases from V and 0 bases from J, with 8 bases between. The clonotype originates from a male donor with systemic sclerosis. Sampling took place before or after autologous hematopoietic stem cell transplantation (not recorded which). The chain employs TRBV5-1 and TRBJ1-4; no reliable D call. As DNA, the CDR3 is TGCGCCAGCAGAGAGCGATCAACTAATGAAAAACTGTTTTTT. Its protein is CASRERSTNEKLFF. Full variable domain (outside the CDR3, taken from reference TRBV5-1 and TRBJ1-4): KAGVTQTPRYLIKTRGQQVTLSCSPISGHRSVSWYQQTPGQGLQFLFEYFSETQRNKGNFPGRFSGRQFSNSRSEMNVSTLELGDSALYLCASRERSTNEKLFFGSGTQLSVL.